A single sample gave rise to the 19 T cell receptor beta chains below, sequenced in a study of lymphopenia after photon versus proton radiotherapy. Sequencing was performed with immunoSEQ multiplex PCR; in TCRdb, only in-frame clones are kept and a portion is missing. The data contain approximately 8,000 clones, 85% to 90% of them singletons. The specimen was peripheral blood, collected from a patient treated with photon-based radiotherapy. The source of these receptors is a man at least 80 years old with cholangiocarcinoma.

This clone was counted once. This chain links TRBV7-8 with TRBJ2-7; D perhaps matches TRBD1 (5 bases). Germline V lookup: CDR1 SGHVS, CDR2 FQNEAQ. This CDR3 region has 15 residues. Trimming removed 1 base at V and 2 bases at J, with 12 bases between. This chain's CDR3 is CASSLVVAGTYEQYF. For the CDR3, the DNA is TGTGCCAGCAGCTTAGTCGTCGCAGGGACCTACGAGCAGTACTTC.

V gene TRBV2 combines with J gene TRBJ2-3, with D perhaps TRBD2 (5 bases). Germline V gene data show CDR1 as SNHLY and CDR2 as FYNNEI. V dropped 6 bases and J dropped 6 bases, with 16 bases sitting between them. The CDR3 loop spans 14 amino acids. In DNA form, the CDR3 reads TGTGCCAGCAGGGTAGGACTGATCGCCGATACGCAGTATTTT. It is translated as CASRVGLIADTQYF.

This clone was picked up one time. This chain links TRBV19 with TRBJ1-2; D gene uncertain. Germline-derived CDR1 and CDR2 are LNHDA and SQIVND (reference sequence). This CDR3 is 16 amino acids long. V was cut by 5 bases and J by 4 bases, with 20 bases left in between. This chain's CDR3 is CASSPGGRTITYGYTF. The CDR3, as DNA: TGTGCCAGTAGTCCCGGAGGACGGACTATAACCTATGGCTACACCTTC.

The chain carries TRBV18 and TRBJ1-6; D might be TRBD1 (6 bases). Germline assignment: CDR1 KGHSH and CDR2 LQKENI. V was clipped by 6 bases and J by 0 bases, with 12 bases between them. This CDR3 region has 16 residues. CDR3 sequence: CASSSTGLSYNSPLHF. The CDR3 DNA reads TGTGCCAGCTCCTCGACAGGCCTCTCCTATAATTCACCCCTCCACTTT.

This chain uses TRBV6-1 with TRBJ1-2; 9 bases match TRBD1. CDR1 and CDR2 (germline): MNHNS, SASEGT. The CDR3 is 13 amino acids. V dropped 4 bases and J dropped 8; count of bases not matched to a gene: 5. CDR3 sequence (DNA): TGTGCCAGCAGTGGGGACAGGGTGAACGGCTACACCTTC. Translation: CASSGDRVNGYTF.

This clone was found a few times. In DNA, the CDR3 is TGTGCCAGCAGTGAAGCGGTGGAGGGACGACTGTTTTTT. It specifies CASSEAVEGRLFF. V and J are TRBV2 and TRBJ1-4; TRBD1 is a possible D gene (5 bases). Germline V gene sequence: CDR1 SNHLY, CDR2 FYNNEI. There are 13 residues in the CDR3. Trimming took off 0 bases at V and 13 bases at J, with 12 bases between the two ends.

The V call is TRBV6-1, the J call TRBJ1-1; D gene uncertain. Germline V gene data show CDR1 as MNHNS and CDR2 as SASEGT. V was trimmed by 0 bases and J by 0 bases, leaving 5 bases between them. This CDR3 is 14 amino acids long. Here the CDR3 reads CASSEADMNTEAFF. CDR3 in DNA: TGTGCCAGCAGTGAAGCAGATATGAACACTGAAGCTTTCTTT.

J is TRBJ2-1 and V is TRBV7-6, with D perhaps matching TRBD1 (5 bases). There are 13 residues in the CDR3. CDR1 SGHVS and CDR2 FNYEAQ come from the germline V gene. The V end lost 0 bases, the J end lost 8 bases, and 8 bases lay between the germline ends. The CDR3 spells CASSLAQGYEQFF. CDR3 bases: TGTGCCAGCAGCTTAGCGCAGGGCTATGAGCAGTTCTTC. Looking up the rest from reference TRBV7-6 and TRBJ2-1 gives the full variable domain: GAGVSQSPRYKVTKRGQDVALRCDPISGHVSLYWYRQALGQGPEFLTYFNYEAQQDKSGLPNDRFSAERPEGSISTLTIQRTEQRDSAMYRCASSLAQGYEQFFGPGTRLTVL.

The chain links TRBV5-1 to TRBJ2-5; TRBD2 matches at 8 bases. The CDR3 runs 15 residues. V gave up 1 base and J gave up 2 bases; unmatched junction bases: 4. Germline V gene data show CDR1 as SGHRS and CDR2 as YFSETQ. The CDR3 protein is CASSLTGLAQETQYF. The CDR3 bases are TGCGCCAGCAGCTTGACCGGACTAGCTCAAGAGACCCAGTACTTC. Complete variable domain (other parts from reference TRBV5-1 and TRBJ2-5): KAGVTQTPRYLIKTRGQQVTLSCSPISGHRSVSWYQQTPGQGLQFLFEYFSETQRNKGNFPGRFSGRQFSNSRSEMNVSTLELGDSALYLCASSLTGLAQETQYFGPGTRLLVL.

The V call is TRBV10-3, the J call TRBJ2-1; 15 nucleotides line up with TRBD2. CDR3 size: 19 residues. Trimming took 6 bases from V and 0 from J; bases not matched to a gene: 9. Germline CDR1 reads ENHRY; CDR2 reads SYGVKD. As DNA, the CDR3 is TGTGCCATCAGACGGACTAGCGGGGGGGCCGTCGGCTCCTACAATGAGCAGTTCTTC. This sequence encodes CAIRRTSGGAVGSYNEQFF.

V gene TRBV5-1 combines with J gene TRBJ1-4; unclear D gene. Trimming left V 3 bases short and J 3 bases short, with 9 bases between. The germline gives CDR1 SGHRS, CDR2 YFSETQ. This CDR3 is built from 14 residues. As DNA, the CDR3 is TGCGCCAGCAGCTCTTTATACCCTAATGAAAAACTGTTTTTT. Translating gives CASSSLYPNEKLFF. Drawing the rest from reference TRBV5-1 and TRBJ1-4, the complete variable domain is KAGVTQTPRYLIKTRGQQVTLSCSPISGHRSVSWYQQTPGQGLQFLFEYFSETQRNKGNFPGRFSGRQFSNSRSEMNVSTLELGDSALYLCASSSLYPNEKLFFGSGTQLSVL.

This clone was seen only a few times. V gene TRBV18 combines with J gene TRBJ1-3; D unresolved. Germline V gene lookup returns CDR1 KGHSH and CDR2 LQKENI. The CDR3 loop spans 14 amino acids. V lost 4 bases, J lost 0 bases, and 7 bases lay in between. CDR3 DNA: TGTGCCAGCTCACTGGCCGCCTCTGGAAACACCATATATTTT. It specifies CASSLAASGNTIYF.

The CDR3 nucleotides are TGCAGCGCCTACGGGACAGGGGAGGACACTGAAGCTTTCTTT. Translation: CSAYGTGEDTEAFF. The chain recombines TRBV29-1 with TRBJ1-1; 10 nucleotides line up with TRBD1. With 7 bases clipped from V and 3 bases from J, the junction kept 8 bases outside the gene matches. There are 14 residues in the CDR3. Germline loops: CDR1 SQVTM, CDR2 ANQGSEA.

V is TRBV25-1 and J is TRBJ1-5; perhaps TRBD1 as D (6 bases). The CDR3 extends over 16 amino acids. V lost 3 bases and J 0 bases, leaving 12 bases between the germline ends. From germline, CDR1 is MGHDK and CDR2 SYGVNS. The CDR3 protein is CASSDRGTHSNQPQHF. Written as DNA, the CDR3 is TGTGCCAGCAGTGATAGAGGGACACATAGCAATCAGCCCCAGCATTTT.

This clone was counted a few times. This sequence joins TRBV13 and TRBJ2-7; maybe TRBD2 (7 bases). Germline loops: CDR1 PRHDT, CDR2 FYEKMQ (reference sequence). CDR3 size: 14 residues. Trimming removed 5 bases at V and 6 bases at J, with 17 bases between. CDR3 loop: CASSVGRRGGEQYF. The CDR3 DNA is TGTGCCAGCAGCGTGGGACGGAGGGGGGGCGAGCAGTACTTC.

The V gene is TRBV7-9, the J gene TRBJ2-7, with TRBD1 matching over 7 bases. V lost 4 bases to trimming and J lost 3 bases; unmatched junction nucleotides: 9. The germline V gene encodes CDR1 SEHNR and CDR2 FQNEAQ (reference sequence). The CDR3 totals 15 residues. CDR3 sequence: CASSSDRDLVYEQYF. The CDR3 coding sequence is TGTGCCAGCAGCTCCGACAGGGATCTTGTCTACGAGCAGTACTTC. The whole variable domain, filled in from reference TRBV7-9 and TRBJ2-7, reads DTGVSQNPRHKITKRGQNVTFRCDPISEHNRLYWYRQTLGQGPEFLTYFQNEAQLEKSRLLSDRFSAERPKGSFSTLEIQRTEQGDSAMYLCASSSDRDLVYEQYFGPGTRLTVT.

The chain combines TRBV28 with TRBJ2-3; 10 bases are a match to TRBD2. Germline V gene sequence: CDR1 MDHEN, CDR2 SYDVKM. The CDR3 loop spans 17 amino acids. V lost 5 bases and J lost 6; bases outside the gene matches: 14. The DNA of the CDR3 is TGTGCCAGCAGTCCGGCTAGCGGGGGCGCCTCCTGGGATACGCAGTATTTT. Translated, it gives CASSPASGGASWDTQYF.

This chain connects TRBV5-1 to TRBJ2-3; no clear D. Germline CDR1 SGHRS, CDR2 YFSETQ. Trimming took 5 bases from V and 6 from J, leaving 10 bases between them. The CDR3 spans 12 residues. This CDR3 is CASSPDVDTQYF. CDR3 coding DNA: TGCGCCAGCAGTCCTGATGTGGATACGCAGTATTTT.

The rearrangement uses TRBV11-2 and TRBJ2-3; 7 positions match TRBD2. Germline V lookup: CDR1 SGHAT, CDR2 FQNNGV. V was pared by 3 bases and J by 2 bases, with 2 bases of the junction left unmatched. The length of the CDR3 is 14 residues. Written as DNA, the CDR3 is TGTGCCAGCAGCTTCGGGGGGTTCACAGATACGCAGTATTTT. It encodes CASSFGGFTDTQYF.